One sample yielded the 31 T cell receptor beta chains listed below, sequenced in a study of cytomegalovirus exposure and HLA in healthy donors. The PCR ran on 60 Vbeta and 13 Jbeta primers. Assay: immunoSEQ multiplex PCR; the TCRdb copy retains only in-frame clones and omits some. The sample features some 72,000 clones, with 4% to 5.5% in its top ten. Source material: PBMCs. The receptor source for this set is a man in his forties or fifties in good health and CMV-seronegative.

The CDR3 spells CASSFRGLAGSSTGELFF. The DNA for the CDR3 is TGTGCCAGCAGTTTCCGAGGACTAGCGGGATCGAGCACCGGGGAGCTGTTTTTT. The chain has TRBV27 and TRBJ2-2, with 12 nucleotides matching TRBD2. Germline trimming cut 3 bases from V and 4 bases from J; bases unmatched to any gene: 9. The CDR3 has 18 amino acids. Germline-derived CDR1 and CDR2 are MNHEY and SMNVEV (reference sequence).

This chain links TRBV14 with TRBJ2-3; D is undetermined. Germline assignment: CDR1 SGHDN and CDR2 FVKESK. Trimming left V 4 bases short and J 7 bases short, with 9 bases between. The CDR3 extends over 12 amino acids. The CDR3 DNA reads TGTGCCAGCAGCCCAAGCTCTTATACGCAGTATTTT. It specifies CASSPSSYTQYF. Looking up the rest from reference TRBV14 and TRBJ2-3 gives the full variable domain: EAGVTQFPSHSVIEKGQTVTLRCDPISGHDNLYWYRRVMGKEIKFLLHFVKESKQDESGMPNNRFLAERTGGTYSTLKVQPAELEDSGVYFCASSPSSYTQYFGPGTRLTVL.

In DNA form, the CDR3 reads TGTGCCAGCAGCTTACCCGGGTCGGGGGCCCAGTACTTC. Its translation: CASSLPGSGAQYF. This chain connects TRBV7-6 to TRBJ2-5, with D perhaps matching TRBD2 (6 bases). Germline values: CDR1 SGHVS, CDR2 FNYEAQ. V lost 2 bases and J lost 9, with 13 bases in between. This CDR3 has 13 residues.

The chain links TRBV9 to TRBJ2-5, with 9 bases aligning to TRBD2. With 0 bases clipped from V and 4 bases from J, the junction kept 1 base outside the gene matches. The germline V gene has CDR1 SGDLS and CDR2 YYNGEE. The CDR3 has 14 amino acids. The CDR3 nucleotides are TGTGCCAGCAGCGTAGGCGGGGGGGCAGAGACCCAGTACTTC. Protein sequence: CASSVGGGAETQYF.

The chain uses TRBV7-2 and TRBJ2-1; no clear D. Germline values: CDR1 SGHTA, CDR2 FQGNSA. Between the trimmed V and J ends, which lost 5 bases and 2 bases, there was a span of 10 bases. The length of the CDR3 is 14 residues. CDR3 sequence: CASSHDKTYNEQFF. The CDR3 nucleotides read TGTGCCAGCAGCCACGACAAGACCTACAATGAGCAGTTCTTC. Combining the CDR3 with reference TRBV7-2 and TRBJ2-1 gives the whole variable domain GAGVSQSPSNKVTEKGKDVELRCDPISGHTALYWYRQSLGQGLEFLIYFQGNSAPDKSGLPSDRFSAERTGGSVSTLTIQRTQQEDSAVYLCASSHDKTYNEQFFGPGTRLTVL.

The rearrangement links TRBV6-5 to TRBJ1-6, with a possible D match to TRBD1 (6 bases). Trimming took 7 bases from V and 8 from J, leaving 12 bases between them. The CDR3 totals 13 residues. Germline V gene data show CDR1 as MNHEY and CDR2 as SVGAGI. The CDR3 sequence: CASTETGDSPLHF. In nucleotides, the CDR3 is TGTGCCAGCACGGAGACAGGCGATTCACCCCTCCACTTT.

This rearrangement joins TRBV10-1 to TRBJ2-5; 8 bases line up with TRBD1. The CDR3 runs 14 residues. Losses at the gene ends were 0 bases for V and 5 bases for J; bases not matched to a gene: 2. The germline V gene encodes CDR1 WNHNN and CDR2 SYGVQD (reference sequence). In DNA, the CDR3 is TGCGCCAGCAGTGAGTCGACAGGGGTGGAGACCCAGTACTTC. It is translated as CASSESTGVETQYF.

This chain links TRBV10-3 with TRBJ1-2; possibly TRBD1 for D (6 bases). Per germline, CDR1 ENHRY and CDR2 SYGVKD. The germline V and J ends were trimmed by 3 bases and 8 bases, with 22 bases remaining between them. The CDR3 sequence is 16 residues long. The CDR3 nucleotides are TGTGCCATCAGTGATGGGGGCGTGGACGGATCGGACGGCTACACCTTC. Encoded protein: CAISDGGVDGSDGYTF.

This chain connects TRBV28 to TRBJ1-4, with 8 bases identical to TRBD1. Trimming took 8 bases from V and 8 from J; bases not matched to a gene: 4. This CDR3 has 12 residues. In germline, CDR1 is MDHEN, CDR2 SYDVKM. The CDR3 loop reads CASVGTGEKLFF. DNA for the CDR3: TGTGCCAGCGTCGGGACAGGCGAAAAACTGTTTTTT.

The CDR3 sequence is CAWSELDYGYTF. In nucleotides, the CDR3 is TGTGCCTGGAGTGAGCTGGACTATGGCTACACCTTC. The gene calls are TRBV30 and TRBJ1-2; D is unclear. V was clipped by 1 base and J by 3 bases, with 6 bases between them. The CDR3 consists of 12 residues. Germline CDR1 GTSNPN, CDR2 SVGIG (reference sequence).

The J gene is TRBJ1-1, the V gene TRBV7-9, with a possible D match to TRBD1 (6 bases). This CDR3 has 16 amino acids. The V and J ends lost 4 bases and 4 bases respectively, with 19 bases between them. CDR1 and CDR2 (germline): SEHNR, FQNEAQ (reference sequence). CDR3 bases: TGTGCCAGCAGCTCCGCGGGGGCCTTTCCGGGCACTGAAGCTTTCTTT. It yields the protein CASSSAGAFPGTEAFF. Drawing the rest from reference TRBV7-9 and TRBJ1-1, the complete variable domain is DTGVSQNPRHKITKRGQNVTFRCDPISEHNRLYWYRQTLGQGPEFLTYFQNEAQLEKSRLLSDRFSAERPKGSFSTLEIQRTEQGDSAMYLCASSSAGAFPGTEAFFGQGTRLTVV.

CDR3 loop: CASSLWESGDEQFF. The CDR3 nucleotides are TGTGCCAGCAGCTTGTGGGAAAGCGGGGATGAGCAGTTCTTC. V is TRBV7-9 and J is TRBJ2-1; 7 bases fit TRBD2. The CDR3 covers 14 residues. Germline V lookup: CDR1 SEHNR, CDR2 FQNEAQ (reference sequence). V gave up 3 bases and J gave up 8 bases; unmatched junction bases: 7. Variable domain in full (rest from reference TRBV7-9 and TRBJ2-1): DTGVSQNPRHKITKRGQNVTFRCDPISEHNRLYWYRQTLGQGPEFLTYFQNEAQLEKSRLLSDRFSAERPKGSFSTLEIQRTEQGDSAMYLCASSLWESGDEQFFGPGTRLTVL.

The chain has TRBV18 and TRBJ2-7, with no clear D. The germline gives CDR1 KGHSH, CDR2 LQKENI. The CDR3 contains 13 residues. The germline V and J ends were trimmed by 3 bases and 6 bases, with 12 bases remaining between them. The chain's CDR3 is CASSPEVKLEQYF. In DNA, the CDR3 is TGTGCCAGCTCACCCGAGGTCAAGCTCGAGCAGTACTTC.

The chain employs TRBV28 and TRBJ1-1; 9 nucleotides line up with TRBD1. V lost 10 bases to trimming and J lost 4 bases; unmatched junction nucleotides: 4. The CDR3 has 12 amino acids. Germline CDR1 MDHEN, CDR2 SYDVKM. The CDR3 nucleotides are TGTGCCACCGCGACAGGGGGCACTGAAGCTTTCTTT. Protein product: CATATGGTEAFF.

The V call is TRBV29-1, the J call TRBJ2-7; TRBD2 might be the D (6 bases). The CDR3 is 12 residues long. Trimming took 4 bases from V and 0 from J, leaving 7 bases between them. Germline V gives CDR1 SQVTM, CDR2 ANQGSEA. DNA of the CDR3: TGCAGCGTTGTCGGGAGCTCCTACGAGCAGTACTTC. It is translated as CSVVGSSYEQYF.

The chain combines TRBV4-3 with TRBJ2-1; D might be TRBD2 (6 bases). The CDR3 length is 16 residues. V gave up 4 bases and J gave up 6 bases, with 19 bases separating them. Germline-derived CDR1 and CDR2 are LGHNA and YSLEER. CDR3 DNA: TGCGCCAGCAGCCCTTTAGGAGGGAGGTACAGCAATGAGCAGTTCTTC. Translation gives CASSPLGGRYSNEQFF.

The rearrangement uses TRBV21-1 and TRBJ2-7; the D call TRBD2 from the table was never checked on the DNA. TRBV21-1 is marked as a pseudogene. The CDR3 has 14 residues. As DNA, the CDR3 is TGTGCCAGCAGCCCGGGATTCTCGAACTACGAGCAGTACTTC. Its translation: CASSPGFSNYEQYF.

Here the CDR3 DNA reads TGCAGCGCCCGGGACAGGGGGAACACCGGGGAGCTGTTTTTT. This gives the protein CSARDRGNTGELFF. The chain links TRBV29-1 to TRBJ2-2; 10 bases align to TRBD1. The ends lost 7 bases at V and 1 base at J; junction bases unmatched: 3. The CDR3 loop spans 14 amino acids. Germline V lookup: CDR1 SQVTM, CDR2 ANQGSEA.

J is TRBJ2-3 and V is TRBV10-2; 9 positions agree with TRBD2. The CDR3 is 18 residues long. CDR1 is WSHSY, CDR2 SAAADI, per germline. J lost 0 bases, V lost 6 bases, and 13 bases had no gene match. CDR3 loop: CASSRTTIAGASTDTQYF. As DNA, the CDR3 is TGCGCCAGCAGCCGGACTACAATAGCGGGGGCTAGCACAGATACGCAGTATTTT.

On this clone itself: Compared with germline, one end of the junction differs, possibly owing to a read error. This rearrangement joins TRBV2 to TRBJ2-3, with a possible D match to TRBD2 (6 bases). The CDR3 loop spans 14 amino acids. From germline, CDR1 is SNHLY and CDR2 FYNNEI. The chain's CDR3 is CACSRDFNTDTQYF. DNA for the CDR3: TGTGCCTGCAGCCGGGACTTTAACACAGATACGCAGTATTTT.

This chain connects TRBV7-2 to TRBJ2-5; the match to TRBD2 covers 8 bases. Germline CDR1 reads SGHTA; CDR2 reads FQGNSA. Losses at the gene ends were 3 bases for V and 3 bases for J; bases not matched to a gene: 3. This CDR3 is 14 amino acids long. This CDR3 reads CASSLSGSKETQYF. Here the CDR3 DNA reads TGTGCCAGCAGCTTGAGCGGGAGTAAAGAGACCCAGTACTTC.

V is TRBV7-6 and J is TRBJ2-2, with a tentative D call TRBD1 (5 bases). CDR3 length: 15 amino acids. Germline CDR1 and CDR2: SGHVS and FNYEAQ. Trimming cost V 3 bases and J 4 bases, with 12 bases left between them. CDR3 nucleotides: TGTGCCAGCAGCTTCTCCCAGGGTATCACCGGGGAGCTGTTTTTT. It specifies CASSFSQGITGELFF.

The chain carries TRBV5-1 and TRBJ2-2; D ambiguous. Germline values: CDR1 SGHRS, CDR2 YFSETQ. V was pared by 5 bases and J by 0 bases, with 8 bases between. The length of the CDR3 is 14 residues. The CDR3 sequence is CASSGSANTGELFF. Written as DNA, the CDR3 is TGCGCCAGCAGTGGCAGCGCGAACACCGGGGAGCTGTTTTTT.

The chain uses TRBV11-2 and TRBJ2-3, with TRBD1 identical over 8 bases. The CDR3 totals 16 residues. The germline gives CDR1 SGHAT, CDR2 FQNNGV. V was clipped by 5 bases and J by 4 bases; unmatched bases: 11. The CDR3 protein is CASSPTHRGWSDTQYF. CDR3 bases: TGTGCCAGCAGCCCAACGCACAGGGGGTGGTCAGATACGCAGTATTTT. The variable domain in full, completed from reference TRBV11-2 and TRBJ2-3, reads EAGVAQSPRYKIIEKRQSVAFWCNPISGHATLYWYQQILGQGPKLLIQFQNNGVVDDSQLPKDRFSAERLKGVDSTLKIQPAKLEDSAVYLCASSPTHRGWSDTQYFGPGTRLTVL.

The J gene is TRBJ1-2, the V gene TRBV28; D gene unclear. V was cut by 2 bases and J by 3 bases, with 13 bases left in between. The CDR3 contains 15 residues. The germline gives CDR1 MDHEN, CDR2 SYDVKM. Here the CDR3 reads CASSLRGSPYYGYTF. The CDR3 DNA sequence: TGTGCCAGCAGTTTACGAGGCAGCCCTTACTATGGCTACACCTTC.

The V gene is TRBV7-9, the J gene TRBJ1-4, with D possibly matching TRBD1 (6 bases). The CDR3 has 13 residues. The germline V and J ends were trimmed by 8 bases and 2 bases, with 9 bases remaining between them. The germline CDR1 and CDR2 sequences are SEHNR and FQNEAQ (reference sequence). The CDR3 region is CASSGETNEKLFF. The CDR3 nucleotides read TGTGCCAGCTCAGGGGAGACTAATGAAAAACTGTTTTTT.

The chain uses TRBV19 and TRBJ1-2; no clear D gene. This CDR3 comprises 11 residues. V was trimmed by 5 bases and J by 8 bases, leaving 9 bases between them. The germline V gene has CDR1 LNHDA and CDR2 SQIVND (reference sequence). DNA for the CDR3: TGTGCCAGTAGTGCCCAGCGGGGCTACACCTTC. This translates into CASSAQRGYTF.

V usage is TRBV7-9 and J usage is TRBJ2-5; 9 positions agree with TRBD1. This CDR3 has 13 amino acids. Germline trimming cut 4 bases from V and 5 bases from J; bases unmatched to any gene: 2. Looked up from germline, CDR1 is SEHNR and CDR2 is FQNEAQ (reference sequence). The chain's CDR3 is CASSYRGPETQYF. The DNA for the CDR3 is TGTGCCAGCAGCTACAGGGGGCCCGAGACCCAGTACTTC. Full variable domain (rest looked up from reference TRBV7-9 and TRBJ2-5): DTGVSQNPRHKITKRGQNVTFRCDPISEHNRLYWYRQTLGQGPEFLTYFQNEAQLEKSRLLSDRFSAERPKGSFSTLEIQRTEQGDSAMYLCASSYRGPETQYFGPGTRLLVL.

The V and J genes are TRBV27 and TRBJ1-4; 8 nucleotides align to TRBD1. The germline V gene encodes CDR1 MNHEY and CDR2 SMNVEV (reference sequence). This CDR3 has 15 residues. V dropped 4 bases and J dropped 6; count of bases not matched to a gene: 7. The CDR3, as DNA: TGTGCCAGCAGTTCTAAGGACAGGGACCATGAAAAACTGTTTTTT. Protein sequence: CASSSKDRDHEKLFF. The whole variable domain, filled in from reference TRBV27 and TRBJ1-4, reads EAQVTQNPRYLITVTGKKLTVTCSQNMNHEYMSWYRQDPGLGLRQIYYSMNVEVTDKGDVPEGYKVSRKEKRNFPLILESPSPNQTSLYFCASSSKDRDHEKLFFGSGTQLSVL.

The CDR3, as DNA: TGTGCAAGTCGCTTGCGGATCGACGAAAAGGTTAAGACTAGCAGAGAGACCCAGTACTTC. Translation gives CASRLRIDEKVKTSRETQYF. The rearrangement joins TRBV12-2 to TRBJ2-5; the D call TRBD2 from the table was never checked on the DNA. TRBV12-2 is reported as a pseudogene. The length of the CDR3 is 20 residues.

V gene TRBV28 combines with J gene TRBJ2-6; 9 nucleotides agree with TRBD1. Trimming removed 5 bases from V and 2 bases from J; junction bases left unmatched: 10. The CDR3 spans 18 residues. Germline CDR1 reads MDHEN; CDR2 reads SYDVKM. CDR3 residues: CASSHRTGVVAGANVLTF. Here the CDR3 DNA reads TGTGCCAGCAGTCATCGGACAGGGGTCGTCGCTGGGGCCAACGTCCTGACTTTC.